The entry that follows covers one TCR beta chain sequence. Its antigen remains unidentified. As every portion of the isolated RNA was reverse transcribed, the sequencing read expressed TCRB transcripts. Measured with immunoSEQ multiplex PCR; TCRdb has only the in-frame clones, and not every one. The table lists 140,000 or so clones, about an eighth of them singletons. CDR3 length equals 13 residues. Trimming left V 1 base short and J 5 bases short, with 11 bases between. Germline values: CDR1 GTSNPN, CDR2 SVGIG (reference sequence). The sample comes from a study of beta chain features in type 1 diabetes. Overall study findings and caveats: Shortening of TCRB CDR3s, moderate but significant, appeared in all four CD4+ subsets of Type 1 diabetes patients.

The sequence was obtained from a man aged 18-30 years with type 1 diabetes. This chain uses TRBV30 with TRBJ2-5, with TRBD2 as a possible D gene (7 bases). Sequencing used central memory CD4+ T cells from blood. CDR3 DNA sequence: TGTGCCTGGAGTGCGGGGGGCGCGGAGACCCAGTACTTC. Amino acids: CAWSAGGAETQYF.